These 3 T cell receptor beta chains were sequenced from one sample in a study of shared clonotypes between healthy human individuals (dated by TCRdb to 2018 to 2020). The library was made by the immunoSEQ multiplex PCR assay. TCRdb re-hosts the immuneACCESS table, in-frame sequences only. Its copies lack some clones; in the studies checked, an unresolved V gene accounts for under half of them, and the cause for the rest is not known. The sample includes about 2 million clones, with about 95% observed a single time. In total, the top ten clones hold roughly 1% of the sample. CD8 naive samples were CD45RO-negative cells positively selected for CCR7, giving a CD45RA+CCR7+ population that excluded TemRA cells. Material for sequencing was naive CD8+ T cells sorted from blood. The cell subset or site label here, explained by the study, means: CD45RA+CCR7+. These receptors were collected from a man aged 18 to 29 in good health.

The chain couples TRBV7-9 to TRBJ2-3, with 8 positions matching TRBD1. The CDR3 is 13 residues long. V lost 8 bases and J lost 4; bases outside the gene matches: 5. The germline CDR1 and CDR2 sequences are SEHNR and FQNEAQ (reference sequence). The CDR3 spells CASRGTGADTQYF. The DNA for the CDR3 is TGTGCCAGCCGCGGGACAGGCGCAGATACGCAGTATTTT.

As DNA, the CDR3 is TGTGCCAGCAGCTCCCTCCTCGACTATGGCTACACCTTC. Amino acid sequence: CASSSLLDYGYTF. V is TRBV7-9 and J is TRBJ1-2; unclear D gene. The CDR3 spans 13 residues. Deletions cut 4 bases from V and 3 bases from J, with 9 bases between. CDR1 is SEHNR, CDR2 FQNEAQ, per germline (reference sequence). Complete variable domain (other parts from reference TRBV7-9 and TRBJ1-2): DTGVSQNPRHKITKRGQNVTFRCDPISEHNRLYWYRQTLGQGPEFLTYFQNEAQLEKSRLLSDRFSAERPKGSFSTLEIQRTEQGDSAMYLCASSSLLDYGYTFGSGTRLTVV.

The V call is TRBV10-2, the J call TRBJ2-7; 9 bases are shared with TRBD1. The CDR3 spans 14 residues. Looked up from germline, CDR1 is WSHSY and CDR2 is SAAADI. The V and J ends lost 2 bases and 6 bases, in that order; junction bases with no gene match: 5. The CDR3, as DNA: TGCGCCAGCAGTGAGAACAGGGGGCCGGGCGAGCAGTACTTC. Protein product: CASSENRGPGEQYF.